This T cell receptor (beta chain) was retrieved from a study of response to subunit inactivated influenza vaccine (dated by TCRdb to the late 2010s). Regarding the complete study: The study used deep quantitative T cell receptor repertoire profiling to track responses to a trivalent subunit inactivated influenza vaccine. The paper as a whole reports these results and caveats: It was suggested by the authors that each seasonal influenza vaccination may recruit only a limited number of new T cells.

CDR1 and CDR2 are drawn from the germline V gene (reference sequence): SGHKS, YYEKEE. The CDR3 numbers 12 residues from cysteine through phenylalanine. Here the CDR3 DNA is all that survives: 36 bases in frame from base 1. Relative to germline, V is 3 bases shorter and J is 4 bases shorter, with 7 bases between their ends. The library was built by means of RT-PCR. TCRdb names Illumina HiSeq 2500 as the instrument used. Through fastp at Q25 and MiXCR, TCRdb rebuilt clones from the public reads, retaining in-frame beta chains. Records with the same CDR3 protein are collapsed into one entry carrying the most frequent genes and DNA. This sample lists roughly 540,000 distinct CDR3 sequences; approximately 24% were detected once. 2.5% to 3% of the sample belongs to the ten largest clones. A note on this clonotype: Its binding antigen is unknown. No quality values exist for individual bases; no much larger clone is one base distant.

The same sample was also studied in work on T cells expressing NK-cell markers. The second study reports: TCR beta cDNA libraries were prepared using 5'RACE template switching, which introduced a universal primer site and unique molecular identifiers. Three sorted T-cell subsets (CD3+CD56+NKG2C+, CD3+CD56+NKG2C- and CD3+CD56-NKG2C+) from roughly 8 donors had their TCR beta-chain repertoires profiled. Seven of the eight sequenced donors were HCMV-seropositive and one was HCMV-seronegative. To restrict sorting to alphabetaTCR-expressing T cells, an anti-gammadeltaTCR antibody was added in several experiments. In a handful of donors, the dominant CD3+CD56+NKG2C+ clonotypes were found to rank among the top 10 CD8+ clonotypes and to make up roughly 1.0-7.0% of CD8+ T cells. Those dominant clonotypes were again the most abundant among CD3+CD56-NKG2C+ cells in four donors, at about 28.3-60.1%. Whether the expanded NKG2C-expressing T cell clones were specific for HCMV antigens remained unclear. Randomly selected healthy volunteers, three men and five women, were used as the eight sequenced donors. HCMV serostatus was determined by detecting HCMV-specific IgG in serum with a commercial ELISA kit. Ficoll density gradient centrifugation was used to isolate peripheral blood mononuclear cells from blood. CD4+ and CD8+ T cells were isolated from PBMC by magnetic immunoseparation with Miltenyi isolation kits. cDNA synthesis was primed from the TCR beta constant segment, followed by two successive PCR amplification steps. Libraries were sequenced as 2 x 150 bp reads on Illumina HiSeq 2000/2500, MiSeq or NextSeq. Reads were demultiplexed and grouped by UMI with MIGEC, and clonotypes were assembled and quantified with MiTCR. To exclude erroneous sequences, only TCR cDNA sequences supported by at least two reads were retained. The tcR package was used for downstream repertoire analysis, and clonotypes were matched across fractions by CDR3 nucleotide sequence plus V segment. Antigen specificity was annotated against VDJdb with VDJmatch, allowing one amino acid substitution in CDR3.

The chain couples TRBV5-5 to TRBJ1-2, and possibly TRBD1, on 5 matching bases. The source of this sequence is a man aged 45 to 65 who received an inactivated influenza vaccine. Donor details come from another sample of the same person, matched by shared clones. The specimen comprised CD4+ T cells sorted from PBMCs, sampled less than 13 days after vaccination. CDR3 sequence: CASSWDGYGYTF. The sequence in DNA is TGTGCCAGCAGCTGGGACGGCTATGGCTACACCTTC.